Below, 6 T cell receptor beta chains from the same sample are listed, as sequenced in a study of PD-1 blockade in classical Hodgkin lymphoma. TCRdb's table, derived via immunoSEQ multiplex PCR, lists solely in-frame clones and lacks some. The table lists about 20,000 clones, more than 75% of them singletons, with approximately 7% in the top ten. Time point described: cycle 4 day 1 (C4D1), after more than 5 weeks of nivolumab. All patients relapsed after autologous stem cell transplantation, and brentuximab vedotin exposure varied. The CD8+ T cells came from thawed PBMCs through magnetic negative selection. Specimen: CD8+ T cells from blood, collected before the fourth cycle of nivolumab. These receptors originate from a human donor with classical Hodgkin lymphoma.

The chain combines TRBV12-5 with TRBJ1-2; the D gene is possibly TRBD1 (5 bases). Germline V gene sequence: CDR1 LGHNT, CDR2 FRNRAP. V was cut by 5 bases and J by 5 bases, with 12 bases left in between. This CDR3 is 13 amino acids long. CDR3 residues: CASGPTEDYGYTF. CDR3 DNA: TGTGCTAGTGGTCCGACAGAGGATTATGGCTACACCTTC.

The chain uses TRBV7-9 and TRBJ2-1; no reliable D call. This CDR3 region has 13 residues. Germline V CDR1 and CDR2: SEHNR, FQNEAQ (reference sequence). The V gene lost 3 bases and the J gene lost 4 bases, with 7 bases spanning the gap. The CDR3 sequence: CASSLIGYNEQFF. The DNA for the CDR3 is TGTGCCAGCAGCTTGATTGGTTACAATGAGCAGTTCTTC.

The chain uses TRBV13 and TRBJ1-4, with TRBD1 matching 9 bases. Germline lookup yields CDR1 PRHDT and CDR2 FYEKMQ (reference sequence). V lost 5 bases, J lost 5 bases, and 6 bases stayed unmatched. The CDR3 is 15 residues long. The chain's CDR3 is CASSDHGQGNEKLFF. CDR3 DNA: TGTGCCAGCAGCGACCACGGACAGGGGAATGAAAAACTGTTTTTT.

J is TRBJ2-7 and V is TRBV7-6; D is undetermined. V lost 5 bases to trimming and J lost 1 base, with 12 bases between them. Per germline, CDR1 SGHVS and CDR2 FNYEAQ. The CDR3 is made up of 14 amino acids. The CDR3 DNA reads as TGTGCCAGCAGCATTAGAGGATCTTCCTACGAGCAGTACTTC. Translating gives CASSIRGSSYEQYF. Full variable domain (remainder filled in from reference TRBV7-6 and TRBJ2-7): GAGVSQSPRYKVTKRGQDVALRCDPISGHVSLYWYRQALGQGPEFLTYFNYEAQQDKSGLPNDRFSAERPEGSISTLTIQRTEQRDSAMYRCASSIRGSSYEQYFGPGTRLTVT.

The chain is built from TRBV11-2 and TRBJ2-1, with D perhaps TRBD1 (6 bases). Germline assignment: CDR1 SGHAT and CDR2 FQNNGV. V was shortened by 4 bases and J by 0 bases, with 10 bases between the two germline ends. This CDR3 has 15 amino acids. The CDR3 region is CASSSTGSSYNEQFF. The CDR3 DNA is TGTGCCAGCAGCTCAACAGGGAGCTCCTACAATGAGCAGTTCTTC.

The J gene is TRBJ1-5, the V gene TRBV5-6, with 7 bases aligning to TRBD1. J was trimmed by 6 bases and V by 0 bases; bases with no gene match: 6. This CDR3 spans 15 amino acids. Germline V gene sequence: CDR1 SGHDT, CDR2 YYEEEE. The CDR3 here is CASSLAGGSGQPQHF. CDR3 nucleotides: TGTGCCAGCAGCTTGGCAGGGGGTTCCGGTCAGCCCCAGCATTTT.